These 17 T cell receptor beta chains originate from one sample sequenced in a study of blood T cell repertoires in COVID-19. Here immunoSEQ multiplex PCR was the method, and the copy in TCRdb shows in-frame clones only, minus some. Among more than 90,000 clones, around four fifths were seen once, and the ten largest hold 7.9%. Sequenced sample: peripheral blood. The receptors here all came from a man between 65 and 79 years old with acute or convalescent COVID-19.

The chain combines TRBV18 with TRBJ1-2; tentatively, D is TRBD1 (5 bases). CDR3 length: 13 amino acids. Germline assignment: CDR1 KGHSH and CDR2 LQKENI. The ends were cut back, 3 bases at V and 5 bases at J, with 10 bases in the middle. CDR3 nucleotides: TGTGCCAGCTCACCGACAGAGAAATATGGCTACACCTTC. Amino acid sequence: CASSPTEKYGYTF.

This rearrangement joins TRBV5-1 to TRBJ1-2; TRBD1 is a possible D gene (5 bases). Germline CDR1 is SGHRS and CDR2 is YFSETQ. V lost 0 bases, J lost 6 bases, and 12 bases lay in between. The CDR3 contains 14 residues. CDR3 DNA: TGCGCCAGCAGCTTGGACTTGGGGCCGGATGGCTACACCTTC. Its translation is CASSLDLGPDGYTF. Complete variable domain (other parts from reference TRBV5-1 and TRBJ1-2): KAGVTQTPRYLIKTRGQQVTLSCSPISGHRSVSWYQQTPGQGLQFLFEYFSETQRNKGNFPGRFSGRQFSNSRSEMNVSTLELGDSALYLCASSLDLGPDGYTFGSGTRLTVV.

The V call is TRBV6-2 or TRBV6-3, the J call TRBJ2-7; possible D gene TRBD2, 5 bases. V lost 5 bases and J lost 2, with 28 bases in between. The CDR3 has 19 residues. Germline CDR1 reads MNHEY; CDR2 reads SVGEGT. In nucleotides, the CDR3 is TGTGCCAGCAGTCTCCCGACCACGACCCCCGGACTCCGAACCTACGAGCAGTACTTC. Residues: CASSLPTTTPGLRTYEQYF.

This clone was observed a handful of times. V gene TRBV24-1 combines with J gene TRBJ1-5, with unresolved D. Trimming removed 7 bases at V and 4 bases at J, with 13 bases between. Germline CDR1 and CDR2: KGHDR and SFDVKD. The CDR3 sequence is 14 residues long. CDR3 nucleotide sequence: TGTGCCACCAGAGGATCCGGGGAAAATCAGCCCCAGCATTTT. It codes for CATRGSGENQPQHF.

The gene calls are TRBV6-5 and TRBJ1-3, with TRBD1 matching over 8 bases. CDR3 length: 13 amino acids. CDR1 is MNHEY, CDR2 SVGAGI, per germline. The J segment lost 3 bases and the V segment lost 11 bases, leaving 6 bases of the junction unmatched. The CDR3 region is CAAGDRLGNTIYF. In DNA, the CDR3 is TGTGCCGCAGGGGACAGGCTTGGAAACACCATATATTTT.

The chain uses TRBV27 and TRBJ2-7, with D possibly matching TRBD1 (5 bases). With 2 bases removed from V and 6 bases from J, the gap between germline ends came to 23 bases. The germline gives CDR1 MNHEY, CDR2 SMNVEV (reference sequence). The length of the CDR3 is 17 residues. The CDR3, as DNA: TGTGCCAGCAGTTTAGGGGCAGGGATAGTTAATCTGGGCGAGCAGTACTTC. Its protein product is CASSLGAGIVNLGEQYF.

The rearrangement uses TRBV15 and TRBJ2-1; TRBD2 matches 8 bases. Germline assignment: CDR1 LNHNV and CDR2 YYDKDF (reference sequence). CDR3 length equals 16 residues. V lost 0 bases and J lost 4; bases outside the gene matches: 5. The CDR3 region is CATSRDTSGGYNEQFF. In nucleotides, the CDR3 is TGTGCCACCAGCAGAGATACCAGCGGGGGTTACAATGAGCAGTTCTTC.

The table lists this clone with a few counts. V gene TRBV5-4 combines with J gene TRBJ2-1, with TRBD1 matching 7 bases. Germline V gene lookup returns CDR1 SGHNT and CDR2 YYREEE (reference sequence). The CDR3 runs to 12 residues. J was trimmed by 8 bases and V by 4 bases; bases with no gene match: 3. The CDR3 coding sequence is TGTGCCAGCAGCGAAGACAGGGATGAGCAGTTCTTC. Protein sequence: CASSEDRDEQFF.

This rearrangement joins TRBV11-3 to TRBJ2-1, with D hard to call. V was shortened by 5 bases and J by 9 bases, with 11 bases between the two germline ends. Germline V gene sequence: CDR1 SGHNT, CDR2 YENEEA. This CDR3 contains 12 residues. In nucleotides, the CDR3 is TGTGCCAGCAGCCTCCGCACTGGTGAGCAGTTCTTC. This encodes CASSLRTGEQFF.

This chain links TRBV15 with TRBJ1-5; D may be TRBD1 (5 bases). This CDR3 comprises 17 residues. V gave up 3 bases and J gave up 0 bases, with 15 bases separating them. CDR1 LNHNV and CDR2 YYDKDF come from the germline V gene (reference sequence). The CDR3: CATSSRNSRVSNQPQHF. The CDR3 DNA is TGTGCCACCAGCAGTAGGAACTCCAGGGTTAGCAATCAGCCCCAGCATTTT.

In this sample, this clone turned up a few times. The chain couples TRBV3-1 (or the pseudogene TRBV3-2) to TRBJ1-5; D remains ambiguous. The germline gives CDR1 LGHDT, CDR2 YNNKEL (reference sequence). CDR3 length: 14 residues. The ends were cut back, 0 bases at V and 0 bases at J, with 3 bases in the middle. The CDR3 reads CASSQDRSNQPQHF. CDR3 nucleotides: TGTGCCAGCAGCCAAGATCGTAGCAATCAGCCCCAGCATTTT.

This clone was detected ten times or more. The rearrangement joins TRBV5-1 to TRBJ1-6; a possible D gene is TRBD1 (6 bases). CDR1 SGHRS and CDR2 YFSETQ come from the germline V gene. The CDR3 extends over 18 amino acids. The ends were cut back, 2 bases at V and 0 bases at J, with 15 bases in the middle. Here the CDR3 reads CASSFLGQGSSYNSPLHF. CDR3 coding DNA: TGCGCCAGCAGCTTTCTGGGGCAGGGGAGCTCCTATAATTCACCCCTCCACTTT.

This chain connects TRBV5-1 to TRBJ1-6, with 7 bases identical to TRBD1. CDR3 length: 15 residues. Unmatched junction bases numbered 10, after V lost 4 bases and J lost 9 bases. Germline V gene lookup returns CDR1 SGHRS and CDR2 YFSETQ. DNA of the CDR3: TGCGCCAGCAGCCCGACGGGACAGCGAAGTTCACCCCTCCACTTT. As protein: CASSPTGQRSSPLHF.

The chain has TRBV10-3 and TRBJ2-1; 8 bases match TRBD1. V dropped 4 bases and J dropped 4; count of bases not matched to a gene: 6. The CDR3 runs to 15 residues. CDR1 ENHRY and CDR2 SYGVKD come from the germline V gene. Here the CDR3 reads CAISVMDREYNEQFF. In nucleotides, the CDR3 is TGTGCCATCAGTGTTATGGACAGGGAATACAATGAGCAGTTCTTC.

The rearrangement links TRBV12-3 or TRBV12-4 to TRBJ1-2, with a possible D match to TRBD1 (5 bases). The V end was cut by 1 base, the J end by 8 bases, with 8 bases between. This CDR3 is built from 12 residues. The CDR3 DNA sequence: TGTGCCAGCAGTTTAGTGCGGGGGGGCTACACCTTC. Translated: CASSLVRGGYTF.

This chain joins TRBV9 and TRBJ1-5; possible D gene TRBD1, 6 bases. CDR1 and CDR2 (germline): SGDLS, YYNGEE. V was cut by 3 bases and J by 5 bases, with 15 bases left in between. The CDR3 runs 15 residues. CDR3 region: CASSEGGGRDQPQHF. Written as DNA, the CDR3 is TGTGCCAGCAGCGAAGGGGGGGGGCGCGATCAGCCCCAGCATTTT. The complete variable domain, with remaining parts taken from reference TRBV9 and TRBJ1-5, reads DSGVTQTPKHLITATGQRVTLRCSPRSGDLSVYWYQQSLDQGLQFLIQYYNGEERAKGNILERFSAQQFPDLHSELNLSSLELGDSALYFCASSEGGGRDQPQHFGDGTRLSIL.

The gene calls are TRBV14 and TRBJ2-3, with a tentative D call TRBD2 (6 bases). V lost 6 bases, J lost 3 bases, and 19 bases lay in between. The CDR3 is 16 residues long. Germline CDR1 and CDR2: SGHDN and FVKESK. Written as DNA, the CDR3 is TGTGCCAGCAGTCGATTTACGGGAGTCGTAACAGATACGCAGTATTTT. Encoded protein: CASSRFTGVVTDTQYF.